The next 30 T cell receptor beta chains were all read from a single sample in a study of control samples from healthy donors and cancer patients. Sequencing used immunoSEQ multiplex PCR; TCRdb keeps in-frame clones, though not all of them. The repertoire has roughly 450,000 clones, 90% of them found once; the top ten carry 5% to 7%. Sequencing input: PBMCs. These receptors were taken from a man aged 35-49 years with head and neck cancer.

V gene TRBV6-1 combines with J gene TRBJ1-3; a weak D match, TRBD1 (6 bases). This CDR3 region has 15 residues. CDR1 and CDR2 (germline): MNHNS, SASEGT. Trimming took 1 base from V and 4 from J, leaving 11 bases between them. CDR3 sequence reads: CASSEEGDTGNTIYF. The CDR3 DNA reads TGTGCCAGCAGTGAAGAGGGGGATACCGGAAACACCATATATTTT.

This clone was recorded only once. The V and J genes are TRBV10-2 and TRBJ2-1; 13 bases map to TRBD2. V gave up 4 bases and J gave up 6 bases; unmatched junction bases: 6. Germline V gives CDR1 WSHSY, CDR2 SAAADI. The length of the CDR3 is 16 residues. In DNA form, the CDR3 reads TGCGCCAGCAGTGTCAGGACTAGCGGGAGTTTCAATGAGCAGTTCTTC. Its protein is CASSVRTSGSFNEQFF.

This clone was counted once. The chain is built from TRBV28 and TRBJ1-2; tentatively, D is TRBD1 (5 bases). CDR1 is MDHEN, CDR2 SYDVKM, per germline. V shed 1 base and J shed 4 bases, with 16 bases lying between them. CDR3 length equals 16 residues. CDR3 loop: CASSLFSFGAGYGYTF. CDR3 bases: TGTGCCAGCAGTTTATTTTCTTTCGGGGCTGGCTATGGCTACACCTTC.

This chain connects TRBV3-1 (or the pseudogene TRBV3-2) to TRBJ2-7; TRBD2 might be the D (6 bases). Between the trimmed V and J ends, which lost 5 bases and 1 base, there was a span of 9 bases. In germline, CDR1 is LGHDT, CDR2 YNNKEL (reference sequence). The CDR3 sequence is 13 residues long. This CDR3 is CASSGAGSYEQYF. CDR3 DNA sequence: TGTGCCAGCAGCGGGGCGGGGTCCTACGAGCAGTACTTC.

This chain connects TRBV7-9 to TRBJ2-7; no definite D call. The CDR3 runs to 13 residues. Per germline, CDR1 SEHNR and CDR2 FQNEAQ (reference sequence). V lost 1 base and J 3 bases, leaving 7 bases between the germline ends. The CDR3 loop reads CASSLVVGYEQYF. The CDR3 DNA reads TGTGCCAGCAGCTTAGTGGTGGGCTACGAGCAGTACTTC.

The CDR3: CASSASTYEQYF. The CDR3 DNA follows: TGTGCCAGCAGCGCCTCCACCTACGAGCAGTACTTC. The rearrangement uses TRBV5-6 and TRBJ2-7, with unresolved D. Looked up from germline, CDR1 is SGHDT and CDR2 is YYEEEE. The CDR3 is 12 residues long. V dropped 4 bases and J dropped 2 bases, with 7 bases sitting between them.

The rearrangement joins TRBV9 to TRBJ1-3; a possible D gene is TRBD1 (6 bases). The V end was cut by 0 bases, the J end by 0 bases, with 7 bases between. This CDR3 is 15 amino acids long. In germline, CDR1 is SGDLS, CDR2 YYNGEE. The CDR3 DNA reads TGTGCCAGCAGCGTAGGGGGGCCCTCTGGAAACACCATATATTTT. Its protein is CASSVGGPSGNTIYF.

The chain combines TRBV28 with TRBJ1-6; 11 nucleotides match TRBD1. CDR1 and CDR2 from the germline V gene are MDHEN and SYDVKM. Trimming took 3 bases from V and 9 from J; bases not matched to a gene: 1. The CDR3 is made up of 14 amino acids. CDR3 DNA: TGTGCCAGCAGTTTCGGACAGGGGGCTTCACCCCTCCACTTT. It encodes CASSFGQGASPLHF.

The chain combines TRBV7-2 with TRBJ2-7, with TRBD1 matching over 7 bases. The CDR3 is 14 residues long. In germline, CDR1 is SGHTA, CDR2 FQGNSA. Trimming at V came to 6 bases and at J to 5 bases, leaving 10 bases not matched to a gene. In nucleotides, the CDR3 is TGTGCCAGCAGTTACGTCGCCCAGGGGGACGAGCAGTACTTC. As protein: CASSYVAQGDEQYF.

The CDR3 DNA sequence: TGCGCCAGCAGCCGGGGACAGGGAGGTTCACCCCTCCACTTT. Its translation is CASSRGQGGSPLHF. The chain is built from TRBV4-3 and TRBJ1-6; the match to TRBD1 covers 9 bases. The trim removed 4 bases at V and 9 bases at J, leaving 4 bases unmatched. Germline CDR1 reads LGHNA; CDR2 reads YSLEER. This CDR3 comprises 14 residues.

The CDR3 is CASSPDGYNEQFF. The CDR3 bases are TGTGCCAGCAGCCCGGACGGGTACAATGAGCAGTTCTTC. The chain combines TRBV7-6 with TRBJ2-1; no definite D call. The CDR3 covers 13 residues. Germline CDR1 SGHVS, CDR2 FNYEAQ. The ends were cut back, 5 bases at V and 4 bases at J, with 9 bases in the middle.

This rearrangement joins TRBV5-1 to TRBJ1-1; possible D gene TRBD1, 5 bases. Germline V lookup: CDR1 SGHRS, CDR2 YFSETQ. V dropped 2 bases and J dropped 0 bases, with 14 bases sitting between them. The CDR3 is 16 amino acids. In nucleotides, the CDR3 is TGCGCCAGCAGCTTAGCCGGGACCTCCATGAACACTGAAGCTTTCTTT. Residues: CASSLAGTSMNTEAFF.

V usage is TRBV7-2 and J usage is TRBJ2-4; D tentatively fits TRBD1 or TRBD2 (5 bases each). Germline V gene data show CDR1 as SGHTA and CDR2 as FQGNSA. Trimming cost V 5 bases and J 1 base, with 15 bases left between them. The CDR3 covers 16 residues. CDR3 in amino acids: CASSPPNWGAKNIQYF. Written as DNA, the CDR3 is TGTGCCAGCAGCCCACCCAACTGGGGGGCCAAAAACATTCAGTACTTC.

This clone was observed once. This rearrangement joins TRBV5-4 to TRBJ1-1; D gene uncertain. The V end lost 0 bases, the J end lost 3 bases, and 9 bases lay between the germline ends. The germline CDR1 and CDR2 sequences are SGHNT and YYREEE (reference sequence). CDR3 length equals 14 residues. The CDR3 bases are TGTGCCAGCAGCTTGGCCGAACGGGACACTGAAGCTTTCTTT. Translating gives CASSLAERDTEAFF.

In this sample, this clone turned up once. V is TRBV12-3 or TRBV12-4 and J is TRBJ2-7; the D is unclear. V was cut by 6 bases and J by 3 bases, with 9 bases left in between. The CDR3 spans 12 residues. CDR3 amino acids: CASSSWVYEQYF. The CDR3 nucleotides are TGTGCCAGCAGCAGCTGGGTCTACGAGCAGTACTTC.

The V call is TRBV20-1, the J call TRBJ2-7; D is undetermined. The CDR3 is 13 amino acids. V was pared by 3 bases and J by 2 bases, with 11 bases between. Germline lookup yields CDR1 DFQATT and CDR2 SNEGSKA (reference sequence). CDR3 amino acids: CSASSAQTYEQYF. CDR3 bases: TGCAGTGCTAGTTCGGCCCAAACCTACGAGCAGTACTTC.

The chain recombines TRBV19 with TRBJ1-3, with 7 bases fitting TRBD1. CDR3 length: 15 residues. V shed 4 bases and J 2 bases; nucleotides not matched to a gene: 5. The germline CDR1 and CDR2 sequences are LNHDA and SQIVND (reference sequence). CDR3 protein: CASSTQGSAGNTIYF. In DNA form, the CDR3 reads TGTGCCAGTAGTACACAGGGGTCGGCTGGAAACACCATATATTTT.

The rearrangement joins TRBV16 to TRBJ1-1; D call uncertain. The CDR3 runs to 15 residues. The V and J ends lost 7 bases and 0 bases respectively, with 15 bases between them. Germline CDR1 KGHSY, CDR2 FQNENV. The CDR3 loop reads CASTEWGWMNTEAFF. The CDR3 region has the DNA TGTGCCAGCACCGAATGGGGATGGATGAACACTGAAGCTTTCTTT.

The chain joins TRBV5-1 to TRBJ1-1; TRBD1 matches 7 bases. Trimming cost V 4 bases and J 2 bases; bases outside gene matches: 5. Germline V lookup: CDR1 SGHRS, CDR2 YFSETQ. The CDR3 is 14 amino acids. CDR3 sequence reads: CASSLRGGNTEAFF. DNA for the CDR3: TGCGCCAGCAGCCTCAGGGGGGGTAACACTGAAGCTTTCTTT. Full variable domain (missing parts from reference TRBV5-1 and TRBJ1-1): KAGVTQTPRYLIKTRGQQVTLSCSPISGHRSVSWYQQTPGQGLQFLFEYFSETQRNKGNFPGRFSGRQFSNSRSEMNVSTLELGDSALYLCASSLRGGNTEAFFGQGTRLTVV.

The chain couples TRBV10-2 to TRBJ1-5; unclear D gene. CDR3 length: 14 amino acids. V gave up 4 bases and J gave up 0 bases, with 7 bases separating them. From germline, CDR1 is WSHSY and CDR2 SAAADI. CDR3 region: CASSGGDSNQPQHF. As DNA, the CDR3 is TGCGCCAGCAGTGGTGGGGATAGCAATCAGCCCCAGCATTTT.

This sequence joins TRBV7-9 and TRBJ1-1, with 7 bases identical to TRBD1. Germline-derived CDR1 and CDR2 are SEHNR and FQNEAQ (reference sequence). This CDR3 has 13 amino acids. After removal of 5 bases from V and 6 bases from J, the junction contained 6 bases not matched to a gene. CDR3 DNA: TGTGCCAGCAGCCCTTCAGGGGGGGCTGAAGCTTTCTTT. This gives the protein CASSPSGGAEAFF.

V and J are TRBV19 and TRBJ1-1; D not certain. This CDR3 has 15 amino acids. Germline lookup yields CDR1 LNHDA and CDR2 SQIVND (reference sequence). Deletions cut 7 bases from V and 2 bases from J, with 17 bases between. The CDR3 region is CASTATWLANTEAFF. The CDR3 DNA reads TGTGCCAGTACCGCTACGTGGCTGGCTAACACTGAAGCTTTCTTT.

The V gene is TRBV7-8, the J gene TRBJ2-3; 8 nucleotides match TRBD1. Trimming at V came to 1 base and at J to 3 bases, leaving 3 bases not matched to a gene. CDR3 length equals 15 residues. The germline V gene has CDR1 SGHVS and CDR2 FQNEAQ. The CDR3 loop reads CASSLDGQGTDTQYF. The CDR3 DNA follows: TGTGCCAGCAGCTTAGATGGACAGGGAACAGATACGCAGTATTTT.

The J gene is TRBJ2-4, the V gene TRBV13; 7 bases are shared with TRBD2. Germline CDR1 PRHDT, CDR2 FYEKMQ (reference sequence). The J segment lost 3 bases and the V segment lost 4 bases, leaving 9 bases of the junction unmatched. The CDR3 covers 16 residues. The CDR3 here is CASSSPGGDGKNIQYF. CDR3 nucleotide sequence: TGTGCCAGCAGCTCCCCGGGGGGAGATGGCAAAAACATTCAGTACTTC. Full variable domain (rest looked up from reference TRBV13 and TRBJ2-4): AAGVIQSPRHLIKEKRETATLKCYPIPRHDTVYWYQQGPGQDPQFLISFYEKMQSDKGSIPDRFSAQQFSDYHSELNMSSLELGDSALYFCASSSPGGDGKNIQYFGAGTRLSVL.

The rearrangement uses TRBV28 and TRBJ2-5, with D tentatively TRBD1 or TRBD2 (5 bases each). Germline assignment: CDR1 MDHEN and CDR2 SYDVKM. The germline V and J ends were trimmed by 5 bases and 0 bases, with 10 bases remaining between them. The CDR3 loop spans 14 amino acids. The CDR3 DNA reads TGTGCCAGCAGTCCGGGACCGAACCAAGAGACCCAGTACTTC. It encodes CASSPGPNQETQYF.

J is TRBJ2-2 and V is TRBV7-2; possible D gene TRBD1, 7 bases. The CDR3 consists of 15 residues. Germline V gene sequence: CDR1 SGHTA, CDR2 FQGNSA. Trimming shortened V by 1 base and J by 7 bases, and 13 bases separated the two germline ends. As DNA, the CDR3 is TGTGCCAGCAGCTTAGACGGAGGGGGCCTCGGGGAGCTGTTTTTT. Translation gives CASSLDGGGLGELFF.

The genes are TRBV4-1 and TRBJ2-7; 7 bases fit TRBD2. This CDR3 has 14 amino acids. The V gene end was trimmed by 4 bases and the J gene end by 2 bases; junction bases not matched to a gene: 5. CDR1 is MGHRA and CDR2 is YSYEKL in the germline V gene. The CDR3 nucleotides read TGCGCCAGCAGCCGAGGGACTACCCCCTACGAGCAGTACTTC. This gives the protein CASSRGTTPYEQYF.

J is TRBJ2-5 and V is TRBV14; 7 nucleotides agree with TRBD1. Germline V gene sequence: CDR1 SGHDN, CDR2 FVKESK. The CDR3 consists of 16 residues. Trimming cost V 3 bases and J 1 base; bases outside gene matches: 8. The CDR3 DNA reads as TGTGCCAGCAGCCACAGCCCGACAGGGTTCCAAGAGACCCAGTACTTC. Translation gives CASSHSPTGFQETQYF.

The genes are TRBV7-9 and TRBJ1-3; D is perhaps TRBD1 (5 bases). This CDR3 has 15 residues. Trimming took off 5 bases at V and 0 bases at J, with 11 bases between the two ends. Per the germline V gene, CDR1 is SEHNR and CDR2 is FQNEAQ (reference sequence). The CDR3 nucleotides are TGTGCCAGCAGCGAATGGGGACTCTCTGGAAACACCATATATTTT. This sequence encodes CASSEWGLSGNTIYF.

V usage is TRBV3-1 (or the pseudogene TRBV3-2) and J usage is TRBJ2-7; 10 bases align to TRBD2. CDR1 and CDR2 (germline): LGHDT, YNNKEL (reference sequence). The CDR3 runs to 15 residues. V was pared by 2 bases and J by 4 bases, with 5 bases of the junction left unmatched. Here the CDR3 reads CASSQTSGVGYEQYF. The CDR3 DNA reads TGTGCCAGCAGCCAAACTAGCGGGGTGGGGTACGAGCAGTACTTC.